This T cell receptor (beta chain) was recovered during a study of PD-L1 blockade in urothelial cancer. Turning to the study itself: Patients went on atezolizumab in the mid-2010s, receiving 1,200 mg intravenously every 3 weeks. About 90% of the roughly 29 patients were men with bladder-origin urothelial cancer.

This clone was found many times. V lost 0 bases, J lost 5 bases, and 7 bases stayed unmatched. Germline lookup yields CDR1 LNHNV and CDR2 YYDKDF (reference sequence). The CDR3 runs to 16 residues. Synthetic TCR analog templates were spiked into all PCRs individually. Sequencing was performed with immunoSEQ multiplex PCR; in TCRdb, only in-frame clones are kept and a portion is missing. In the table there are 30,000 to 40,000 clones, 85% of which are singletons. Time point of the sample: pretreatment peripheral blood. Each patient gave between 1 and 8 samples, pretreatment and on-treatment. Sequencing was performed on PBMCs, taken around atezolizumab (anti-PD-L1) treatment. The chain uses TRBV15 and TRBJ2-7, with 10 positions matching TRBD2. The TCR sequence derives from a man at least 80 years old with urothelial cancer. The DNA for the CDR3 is TGTGCCACCAGCAGAGATTCGGGACTAGCGATCCACGAGCAGTACTTC. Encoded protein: CATSRDSGLAIHEQYF. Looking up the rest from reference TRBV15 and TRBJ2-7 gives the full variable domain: DAMVIQNPRYQVTQFGKPVTLSCSQTLNHNVMYWYQQKSSQAPKLLFHYYDKDFNNEADTPDNFQSRRPNTSFCFLDIRSPGLGDTAMYLCATSRDSGLAIHEQYFGPGTRLTVT.